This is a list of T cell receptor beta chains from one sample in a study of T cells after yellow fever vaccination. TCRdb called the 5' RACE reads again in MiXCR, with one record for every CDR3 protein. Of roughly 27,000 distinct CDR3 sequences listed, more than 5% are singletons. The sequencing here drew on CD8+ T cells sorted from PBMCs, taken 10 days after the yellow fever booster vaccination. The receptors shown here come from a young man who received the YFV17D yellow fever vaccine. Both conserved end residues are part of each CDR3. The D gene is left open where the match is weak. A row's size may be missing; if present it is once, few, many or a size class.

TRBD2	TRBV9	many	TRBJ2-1	TGTGCCAGCAGCCTTCTAAGCGGGAGTCCCAATGAGCAGTTCTTC	CASSLLSGSPNEQFF
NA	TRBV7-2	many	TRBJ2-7	TGTGCCAGCAGCTTCGGAAACGAGCAGTACTTC	CASSFGNEQYF
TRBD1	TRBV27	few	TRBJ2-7	TGTGCCAGCAGTCAGACCGGGACAGGGGGCTACGAGCAGTACTTC	CASSQTGTGGYEQYF
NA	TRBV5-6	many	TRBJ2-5	TGTGCCAGCAGCGACAGTCTGGGCCCTCAAGAGACCCAGTACTTC	CASSDSLGPQETQYF
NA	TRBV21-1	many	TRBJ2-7	TGTGCCAGCGTTCAAGGGCACTACAGCCTGAGCGGGATTAACTACGAGCAGTACTTC	CASVQGHYSLSGINYEQYF
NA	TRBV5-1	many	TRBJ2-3	TGCGCCAGCAGCTTGTGGGCAGGGACGCAGTATTTT	CASSLWAGTQYF
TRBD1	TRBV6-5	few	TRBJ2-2	TGTGCCAGCAGTTACCCAGTCTATGGACAGGGGTCCACCGGGGAGCTGTTTTTT	CASSYPVYGQGSTGELFF
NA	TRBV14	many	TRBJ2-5	TGTGCCAGCAGCCAAGATCAAGAGACCCAGTACTTC	CASSQDQETQYF
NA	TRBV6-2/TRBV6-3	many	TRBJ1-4	TGTGCCAGCTGCCTCCGGGACTGGAATGAAAAACTGTTTTTT	CASCLRDWNEKLFF
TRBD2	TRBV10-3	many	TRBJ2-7	TGTGCCATCCCTCCGGCGGGAGGAGGATTACCCTACGAGCAGTACTTC	CAIPPAGGGLPYEQYF
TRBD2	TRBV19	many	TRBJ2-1	TGTGCCAGTAGTTACGTCGGTACTAGCGCTTACAATGAGCAGTTCTTC	CASSYVGTSAYNEQFF
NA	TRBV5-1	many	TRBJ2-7	TGCGCCAGCAGCGGTGCCGGGACGTTTAGCTCCTACGAGCAGTACTTC	CASSGAGTFSSYEQYF
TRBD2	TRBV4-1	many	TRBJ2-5	TGCGCCAGCAGCCCTAGCGGGAGGGTCGGGGAGACCCAGTACTTC	CASSPSGRVGETQYF
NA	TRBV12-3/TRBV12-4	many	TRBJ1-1	TGTGCCAGCACCCACAACCCCCGTGAAGCTTTCTTT	CASTHNPREAFF
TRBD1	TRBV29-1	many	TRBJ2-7	TGCAGCGTTCGGACAGGGGGGGTCTACGAGCAGTACTTC	CSVRTGGVYEQYF
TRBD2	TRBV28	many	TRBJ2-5	TGTGCCAGCAGTTTATCCAGGGAGGGACGGCCCCAAGAGACCCAGTACTTC	CASSLSREGRPQETQYF
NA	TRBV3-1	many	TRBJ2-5	TGTGCCAGCAGCCAAGAGGGCGAAGAGACCCAGTACTTC	CASSQEGEETQYF
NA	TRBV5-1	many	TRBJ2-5	TGCGCCAGCAGCTCCGCGACAGAGCAAGAGACCCAGTACTTC	CASSSATEQETQYF
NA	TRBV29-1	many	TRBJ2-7	TGCAGCGTTAAGACTAGTTCCTACGAGCAGTACTTC	CSVKTSSYEQYF
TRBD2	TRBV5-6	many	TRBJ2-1	TGTGCCAGCAGCTTGGAGCGGGGCGACTCCTACAATGAGCAGTTCTTC	CASSLERGDSYNEQFF
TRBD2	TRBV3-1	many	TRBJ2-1	TGTGCCAGCAGCCCGCTAGCGGGAGCGGGCGGGAATGAGCAGTTCTTC	CASSPLAGAGGNEQFF
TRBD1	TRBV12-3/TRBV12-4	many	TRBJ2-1	TGTGCCAGCAGTCGGACAGGTAACAATGAGCAGTTCTTC	CASSRTGNNEQFF
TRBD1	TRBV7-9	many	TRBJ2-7	TGTGCCAGCAGCATCAGACAGGGGGCTTACGAGCAGTACTTC	CASSIRQGAYEQYF
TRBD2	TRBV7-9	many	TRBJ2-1	TGTGCCAGCACACTAGCGGGTGTTTACAATGAGCAGTTCTTC	CASTLAGVYNEQFF
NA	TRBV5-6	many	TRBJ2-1	TGTGCCAGCAGCGATGATACGGGCTCCTACAATGAGCAGTTCTTC	CASSDDTGSYNEQFF
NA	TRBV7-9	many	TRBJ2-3	TGTGCCAGCAGCATGGGGAAACAGCTACACTCCACAGATACGCAGTATTTT	CASSMGKQLHSTDTQYF
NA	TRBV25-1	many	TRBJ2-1	TGTGCCAGCAGTGAATATGGGGCGGGGAGCTCCTACAATGAGCAGTTCTTC	CASSEYGAGSSYNEQFF
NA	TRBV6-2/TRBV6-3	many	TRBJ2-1	TGTGCCAGCAGTTCCTACAACTCCTACAATGAGCAGTTCTTC	CASSSYNSYNEQFF
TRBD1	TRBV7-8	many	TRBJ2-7	TGTGCCAGCAGCTATGAGTCCGGGACAGGGAACTACGAGCAGTACTTC	CASSYESGTGNYEQYF
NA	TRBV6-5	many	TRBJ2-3	TGTGCCAGCAGTTACTCTGGCAGTACAGATACGCAGTATTTT	CASSYSGSTDTQYF
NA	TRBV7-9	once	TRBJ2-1	TGTGCCAGCAGCTTAGCCCTGGTTAATGAGCAGTTCTTC	CASSLALVNEQFF
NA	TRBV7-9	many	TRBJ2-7	TGTGCCAGCAGCTTAGACCCCAGCTTTTCCTACGAGCAGTACTTC	CASSLDPSFSYEQYF
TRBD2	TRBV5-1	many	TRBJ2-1	TGCGCCAGCAGCTTAGCGGGAGGGCCGGGTAATGAGCAGTTCTTC	CASSLAGGPGNEQFF
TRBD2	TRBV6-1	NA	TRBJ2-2	TGTGCCACCCACCCCGCTAGCGGGAGAACCGGGGAGCTGTTTTTT	CATHPASGRTGELFF
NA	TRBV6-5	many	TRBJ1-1	TGTGCCAGCAGTTACTCGGGCGGTGACACTGAAGCTTTCTTT	CASSYSGGDTEAFF
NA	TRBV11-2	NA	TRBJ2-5	TGTGCCAGCAGCCAATCACCGGTGGGAGAGACCCAGTACTTC	CASSQSPVGETQYF
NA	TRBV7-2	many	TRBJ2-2	TGTGCCAGCAGCCCTCATTCGGGGGCGATCGGGGAGCTGTTTTTT	CASSPHSGAIGELFF
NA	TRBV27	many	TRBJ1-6	TGTGCCAGCAGGCCGCTGGAGGGGATAAGGTCACCCCTCCACTTT	CASRPLEGIRSPLHF
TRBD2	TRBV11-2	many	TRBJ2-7	TGTGCCAGCAGCCCCTTGTGGGCTAGCGGGAGTGCATGGTACGAGCAGTACTTC	CASSPLWASGSAWYEQYF
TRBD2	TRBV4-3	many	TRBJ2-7	TGCGCCAGCAGCCAAGATTTGGGACTAGGCGGCTACGAGCAGTACTTC	CASSQDLGLGGYEQYF
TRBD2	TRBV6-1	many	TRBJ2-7	TGTGCCAGCAGTCAAGCTGGGACTAGCGGTTACGAGCAGTACTTC	CASSQAGTSGYEQYF
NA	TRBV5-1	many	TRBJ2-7	TGCGCCAGCAGCTTGGAAGGGGGAGGAGGGTACGAGCAGTACTTC	CASSLEGGGGYEQYF
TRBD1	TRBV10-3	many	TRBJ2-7	TGTGCCATCAGTGAAGGTCAGGGGGCAGGGGAGCAGTACTTC	CAISEGQGAGEQYF
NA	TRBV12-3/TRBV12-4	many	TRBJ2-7	TGTGCCAGCAGTTCCTCCGAGGGTTCTCACGAGCAGTACTTC	CASSSSEGSHEQYF
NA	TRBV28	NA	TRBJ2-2	TGTGCCAGCAGTTTAGGCGCGAACACCGGGGAGCTGTTTTTT	CASSLGANTGELFF
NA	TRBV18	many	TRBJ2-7	TGTGCCAGCTCACCACCGGGAGAGGATTACGAGCAGTACTTC	CASSPPGEDYEQYF
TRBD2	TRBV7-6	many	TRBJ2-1	TGTGCCAGCAGCTTAGCGGGGGGGGATCACAATGAGCAGTTCTTC	CASSLAGGDHNEQFF
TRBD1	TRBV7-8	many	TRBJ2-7	TGTGCCAGCAGCTTATTACAGGGGCCCATGAACGAGCAGTACTTC	CASSLLQGPMNEQYF
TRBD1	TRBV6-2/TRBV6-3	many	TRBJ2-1	TGTGCCAGCAGCAGGGGGACAGGCAATGAGCAGTTCTTC	CASSRGTGNEQFF
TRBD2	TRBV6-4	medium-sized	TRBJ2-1	TGTGCCAGCAGTGAGGGACTAGCGGGCAATGAGCAGTTCTTC	CASSEGLAGNEQFF
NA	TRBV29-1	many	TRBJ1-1	TGCAGCGTTGTTCGGGGAAGCGAAGCTTTCTTT	CSVVRGSEAFF
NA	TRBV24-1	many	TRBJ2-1	TGTGCCACCAGTGCCACGAACCTAGCCCGTGGGTCCTACAATGAGCAGTTCTTC	CATSATNLARGSYNEQFF